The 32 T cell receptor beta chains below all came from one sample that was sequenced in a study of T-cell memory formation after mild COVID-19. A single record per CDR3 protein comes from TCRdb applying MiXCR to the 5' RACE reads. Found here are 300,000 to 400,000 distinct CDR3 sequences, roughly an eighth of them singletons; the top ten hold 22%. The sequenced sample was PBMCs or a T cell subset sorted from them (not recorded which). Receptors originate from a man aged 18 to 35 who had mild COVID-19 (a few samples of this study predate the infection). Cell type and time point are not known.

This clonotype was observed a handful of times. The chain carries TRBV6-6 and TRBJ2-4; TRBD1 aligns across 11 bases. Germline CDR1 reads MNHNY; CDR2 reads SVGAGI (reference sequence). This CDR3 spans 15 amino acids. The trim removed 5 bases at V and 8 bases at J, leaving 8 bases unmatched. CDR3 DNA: TGTGCCAGCAGTAAGGGAGGGACAGGGGGGGACATTCAGTACTTC. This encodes CASSKGGTGGDIQYF.

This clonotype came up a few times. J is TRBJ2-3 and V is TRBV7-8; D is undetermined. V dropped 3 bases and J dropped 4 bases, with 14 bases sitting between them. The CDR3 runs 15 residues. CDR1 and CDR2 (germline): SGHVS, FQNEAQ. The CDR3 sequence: CASSFSGPKSDTQYF. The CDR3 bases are TGTGCCAGCAGCTTTTCCGGTCCAAAGTCAGATACGCAGTATTTT.

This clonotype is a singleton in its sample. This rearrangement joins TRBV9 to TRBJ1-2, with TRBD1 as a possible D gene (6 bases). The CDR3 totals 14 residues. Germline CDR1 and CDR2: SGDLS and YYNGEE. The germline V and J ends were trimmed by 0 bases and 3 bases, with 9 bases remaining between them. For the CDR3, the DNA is TGTGCCAGCAGCGTAGAGGAGGGGGACTATGGCTACACCTTC. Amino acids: CASSVEEGDYGYTF.

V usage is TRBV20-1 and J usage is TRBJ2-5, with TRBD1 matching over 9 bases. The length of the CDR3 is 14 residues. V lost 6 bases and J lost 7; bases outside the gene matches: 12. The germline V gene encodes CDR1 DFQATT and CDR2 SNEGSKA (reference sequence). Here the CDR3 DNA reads TGCAGTGCGAATGACTGGGGACAGGGTGGGACCCAGTACTTC. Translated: CSANDWGQGGTQYF.

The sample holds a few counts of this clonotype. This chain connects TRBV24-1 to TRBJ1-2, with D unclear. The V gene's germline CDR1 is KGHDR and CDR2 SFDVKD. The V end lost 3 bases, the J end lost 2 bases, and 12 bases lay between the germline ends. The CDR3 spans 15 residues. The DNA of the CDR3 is TGTGCCACCAGTGATCCCCAGGCGGGGAACTATGGCTACACCTTC. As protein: CATSDPQAGNYGYTF.

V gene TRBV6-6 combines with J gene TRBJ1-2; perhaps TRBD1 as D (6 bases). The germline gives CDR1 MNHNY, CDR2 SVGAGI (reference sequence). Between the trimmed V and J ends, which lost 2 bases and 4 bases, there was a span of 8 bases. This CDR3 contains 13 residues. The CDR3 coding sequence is TGTGCCAGCAGTTACGAGACAGGCTATGGCTACACCTTC. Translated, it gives CASSYETGYGYTF.

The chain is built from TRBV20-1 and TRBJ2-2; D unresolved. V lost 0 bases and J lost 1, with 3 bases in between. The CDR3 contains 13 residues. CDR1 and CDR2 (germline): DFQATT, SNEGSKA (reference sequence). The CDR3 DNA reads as TGCAGTGCTAGAGAACAGAACACCGGGGAGCTGTTTTTT. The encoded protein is CSAREQNTGELFF.

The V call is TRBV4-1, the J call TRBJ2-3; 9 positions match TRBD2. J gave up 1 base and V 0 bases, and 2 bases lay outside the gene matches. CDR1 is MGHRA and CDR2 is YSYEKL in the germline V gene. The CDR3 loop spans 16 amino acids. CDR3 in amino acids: CASSQELAGGTDTQYF. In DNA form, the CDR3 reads TGCGCCAGCAGCCAAGAGTTAGCGGGGGGCACAGATACGCAGTATTTT.

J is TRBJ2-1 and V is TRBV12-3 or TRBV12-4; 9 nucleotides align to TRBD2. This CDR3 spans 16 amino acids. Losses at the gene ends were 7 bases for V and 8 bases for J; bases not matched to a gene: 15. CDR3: CASTPFLAGGPYEQFF. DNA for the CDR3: TGTGCCAGCACCCCTTTCCTCGCGGGGGGGCCTTATGAGCAGTTCTTC.

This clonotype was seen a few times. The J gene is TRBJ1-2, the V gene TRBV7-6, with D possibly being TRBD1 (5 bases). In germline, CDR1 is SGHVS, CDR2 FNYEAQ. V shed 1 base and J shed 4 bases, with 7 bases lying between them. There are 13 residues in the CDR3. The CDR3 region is CASSLVGGYGYTF. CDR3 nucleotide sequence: TGTGCCAGCAGCTTAGTGGGGGGCTATGGCTACACCTTC.

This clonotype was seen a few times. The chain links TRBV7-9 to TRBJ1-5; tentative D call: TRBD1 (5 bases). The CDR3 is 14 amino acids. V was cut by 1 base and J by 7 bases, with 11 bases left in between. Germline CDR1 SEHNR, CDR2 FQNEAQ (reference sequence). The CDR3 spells CASSLGLEGQPQHF. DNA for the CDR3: TGTGCCAGCAGCTTAGGTCTTGAGGGGCAGCCCCAGCATTTT.

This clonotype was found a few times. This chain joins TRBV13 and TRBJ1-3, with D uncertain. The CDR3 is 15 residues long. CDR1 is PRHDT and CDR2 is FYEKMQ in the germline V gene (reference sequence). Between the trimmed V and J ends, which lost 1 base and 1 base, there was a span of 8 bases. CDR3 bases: TGTGCCAGCAGCTTAGAAGGGATATCTGGAAACACCATATATTTT. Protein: CASSLEGISGNTIYF.

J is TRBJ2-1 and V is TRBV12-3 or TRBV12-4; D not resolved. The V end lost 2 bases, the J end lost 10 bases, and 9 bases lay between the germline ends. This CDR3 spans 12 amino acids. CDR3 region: CASSLPSEEQFF. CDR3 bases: TGTGCCAGCAGTTTACCGAGCGAGGAGCAGTTCTTC.

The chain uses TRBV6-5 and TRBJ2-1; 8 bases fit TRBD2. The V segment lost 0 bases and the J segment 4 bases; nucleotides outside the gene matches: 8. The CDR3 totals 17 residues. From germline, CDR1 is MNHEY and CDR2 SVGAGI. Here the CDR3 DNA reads TGTGCCAGCAGTTACTCTTTCGGAGCGGGGGTGTACAATGAGCAGTTCTTC. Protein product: CASSYSFGAGVYNEQFF.

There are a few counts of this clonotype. This CDR3 reads CASSQKSGNLNYGYTF. The CDR3, as DNA: TGTGCCAGCAGCCAAAAATCCGGGAACCTCAACTATGGCTACACCTTC. The chain employs TRBV4-2 and TRBJ1-2; D call uncertain. Germline V gives CDR1 LGHNA, CDR2 YNFKEQ. V was shortened by 2 bases and J by 2 bases, with 15 bases between the two germline ends. The CDR3 is made up of 16 amino acids.

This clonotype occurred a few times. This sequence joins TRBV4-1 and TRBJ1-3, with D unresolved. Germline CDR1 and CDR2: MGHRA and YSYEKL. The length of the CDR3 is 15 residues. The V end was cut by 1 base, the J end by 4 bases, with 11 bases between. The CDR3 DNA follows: TGCGCCAGCAGCCAAGGGACGGACTACGGAAACACCATATATTTT. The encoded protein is CASSQGTDYGNTIYF.

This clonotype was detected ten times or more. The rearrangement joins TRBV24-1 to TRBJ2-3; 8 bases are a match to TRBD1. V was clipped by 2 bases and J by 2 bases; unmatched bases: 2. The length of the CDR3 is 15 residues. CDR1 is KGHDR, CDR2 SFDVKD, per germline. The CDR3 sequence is CATSDSQGATDTQYF. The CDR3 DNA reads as TGTGCCACCAGTGATTCGCAGGGGGCCACAGATACGCAGTATTTT.

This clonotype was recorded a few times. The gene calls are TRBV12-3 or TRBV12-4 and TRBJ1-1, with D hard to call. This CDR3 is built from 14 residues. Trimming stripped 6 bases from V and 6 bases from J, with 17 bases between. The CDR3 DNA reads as TGTGCCAGCAGACCGGACCGAGGAGGGCCTGAAGCTTTCTTT. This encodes CASRPDRGGPEAFF.

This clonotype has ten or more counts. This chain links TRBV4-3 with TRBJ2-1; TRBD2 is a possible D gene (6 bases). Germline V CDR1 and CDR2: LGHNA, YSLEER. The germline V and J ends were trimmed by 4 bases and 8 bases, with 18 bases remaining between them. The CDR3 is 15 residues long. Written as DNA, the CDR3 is TGCGCCAGCAGCCCCGGGGCGGGGTTGGGCGATGAGCAGTTCTTC. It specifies CASSPGAGLGDEQFF.

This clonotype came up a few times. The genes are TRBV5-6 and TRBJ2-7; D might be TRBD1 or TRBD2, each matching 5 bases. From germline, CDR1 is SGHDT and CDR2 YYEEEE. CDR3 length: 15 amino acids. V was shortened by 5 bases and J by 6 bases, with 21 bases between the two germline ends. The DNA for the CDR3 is TGTGCCAGCAGTATCCGGGGCCCTAGCCCACTCGAGCAGTACTTC. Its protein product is CASSIRGPSPLEQYF. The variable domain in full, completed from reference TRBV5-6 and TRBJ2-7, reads DAGVTQSPTHLIKTRGQQVTLRCSPKSGHDTVSWYQQALGQGPQFIFQYYEEEERQRGNFPDRFSGHQFPNYSSELNVNALLLGDSALYLCASSIRGPSPLEQYFGPGTRLTVT.

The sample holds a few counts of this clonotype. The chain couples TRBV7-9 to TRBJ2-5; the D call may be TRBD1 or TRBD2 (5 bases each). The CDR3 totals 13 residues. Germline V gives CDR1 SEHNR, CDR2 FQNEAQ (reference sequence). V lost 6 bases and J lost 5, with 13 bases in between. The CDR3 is CASSPWGTETQYF. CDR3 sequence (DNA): TGTGCCAGCAGTCCATGGGGGACGGAGACCCAGTACTTC.

The CDR3 DNA reads TGCGTACTGACAGGGACAGGGGGCTACACCTTC. Its protein is CVLTGTGGYTF. This chain links TRBV20-1 with TRBJ1-2; 9 bases map to TRBD1. Germline CDR1 reads DFQATT; CDR2 reads SNEGSKA (reference sequence). The CDR3 length is 11 residues.

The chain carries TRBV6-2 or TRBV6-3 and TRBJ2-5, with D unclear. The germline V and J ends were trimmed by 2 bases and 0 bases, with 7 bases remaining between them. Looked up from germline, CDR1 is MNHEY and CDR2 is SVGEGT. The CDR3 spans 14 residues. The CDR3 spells CASSYGVYQETQYF. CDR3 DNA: TGTGCCAGCAGTTACGGGGTCTACCAAGAGACCCAGTACTTC.

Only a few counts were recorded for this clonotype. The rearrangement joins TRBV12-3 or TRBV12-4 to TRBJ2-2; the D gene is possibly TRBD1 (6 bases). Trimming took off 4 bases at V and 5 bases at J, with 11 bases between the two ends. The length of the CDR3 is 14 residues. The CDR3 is CASSWTVGTGELFF. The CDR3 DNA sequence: TGTGCCAGCAGTTGGACAGTCGGTACCGGGGAGCTGTTTTTT.

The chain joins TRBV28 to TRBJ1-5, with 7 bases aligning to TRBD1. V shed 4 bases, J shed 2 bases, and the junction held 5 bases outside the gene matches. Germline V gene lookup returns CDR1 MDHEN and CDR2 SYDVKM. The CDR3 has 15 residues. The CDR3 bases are TGTGCCAGCAGTTCACCCCAGGGGGGCAATCAGCCCCAGCATTTT. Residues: CASSSPQGGNQPQHF.

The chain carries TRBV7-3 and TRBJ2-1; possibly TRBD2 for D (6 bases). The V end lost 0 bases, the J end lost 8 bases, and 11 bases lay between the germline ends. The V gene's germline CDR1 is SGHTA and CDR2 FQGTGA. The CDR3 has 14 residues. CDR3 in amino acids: CASSLTAGWDEQFF. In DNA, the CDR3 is TGTGCCAGCAGCTTAACGGCGGGGTGGGATGAGCAGTTCTTC.

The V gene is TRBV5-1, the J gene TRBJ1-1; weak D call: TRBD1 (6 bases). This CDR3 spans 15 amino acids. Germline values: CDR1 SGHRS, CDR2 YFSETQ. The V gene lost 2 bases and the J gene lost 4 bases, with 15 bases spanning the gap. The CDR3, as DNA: TGCGCCAGCAGCTTCAGGGGATCCCCGGGCACTGAAGCTTTCTTT. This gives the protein CASSFRGSPGTEAFF.

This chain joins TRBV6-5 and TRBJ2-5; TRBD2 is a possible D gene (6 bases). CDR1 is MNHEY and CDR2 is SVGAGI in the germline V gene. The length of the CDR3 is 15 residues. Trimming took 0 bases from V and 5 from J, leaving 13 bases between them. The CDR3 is CASSYSPGEWETQYF. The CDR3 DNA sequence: TGTGCCAGCAGTTACTCACCGGGGGAGTGGGAGACCCAGTACTTC.

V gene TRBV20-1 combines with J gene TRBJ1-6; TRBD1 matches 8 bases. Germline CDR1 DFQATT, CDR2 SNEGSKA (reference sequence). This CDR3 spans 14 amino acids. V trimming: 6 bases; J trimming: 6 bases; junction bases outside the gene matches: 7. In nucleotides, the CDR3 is TGCAGTGCCACATGGGACAGGACTAATTCACCCCTCCACTTT. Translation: CSATWDRTNSPLHF.

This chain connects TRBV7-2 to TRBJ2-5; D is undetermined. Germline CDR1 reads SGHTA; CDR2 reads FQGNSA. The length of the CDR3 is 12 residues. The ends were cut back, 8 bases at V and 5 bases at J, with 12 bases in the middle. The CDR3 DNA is TGTGCCAGCGGATCCCCCTTGGAGACCCAGTACTTC. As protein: CASGSPLETQYF.

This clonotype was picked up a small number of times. DNA for the CDR3: TGCGCCAGCGGCGGGAACGCGAACACCGGGGAGCTGTTTTTT. It translates to CASGGNANTGELFF. The chain carries TRBV5-1 and TRBJ2-2; the D gene is possibly TRBD2 (6 bases). Trimming shortened V by 7 bases and J by 0 bases, and 10 bases separated the two germline ends. The CDR3 is 14 amino acids. The germline V gene encodes CDR1 SGHRS and CDR2 YFSETQ.

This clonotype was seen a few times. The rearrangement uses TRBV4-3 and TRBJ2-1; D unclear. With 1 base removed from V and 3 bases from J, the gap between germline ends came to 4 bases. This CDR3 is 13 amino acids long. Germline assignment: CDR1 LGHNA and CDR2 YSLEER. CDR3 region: CASSQAYYNEQFF. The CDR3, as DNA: TGCGCCAGCAGCCAAGCATACTACAATGAGCAGTTCTTC.